The 6 T cell receptor beta chains below come from one sample, sequenced in a study of graft-versus-host responses after intestinal transplantation. Profiled with immunoSEQ multiplex PCR; TCRdb holds only in-frame clones, not every one. The top ten hold roughly 1.5% of the sample, which has around 2,500 clones, 90% to 95% seen once. The source material was PBMCs, sampled around 20 days after intestinal transplant. The receptor set was obtained from a human patient who received an intestinal transplant, so some T cells may come from the graft donor.

In DNA, the CDR3 is TGTGCCAGTCTAGAGGACAGCTACAGCAATCAGCCCCAGCATTTT. This sequence encodes CASLEDSYSNQPQHF. V gene TRBV6-1 combines with J gene TRBJ1-5; possibly TRBD1 for D (6 bases). Germline loops: CDR1 MNHNS, CDR2 SASEGT. V gave up 9 bases and J gave up 1 base, with 16 bases separating them. This CDR3 is built from 15 residues.

The chain couples TRBV7-3 to TRBJ1-4; perhaps TRBD1 as D (6 bases). The CDR3 extends over 13 amino acids. Trimming removed 11 bases from V and 2 bases from J, with 12 bases in between. CDR1 and CDR2 from the germline V gene are SGHTA and FQGTGA. The CDR3 DNA reads as TGTGCCGGCAAGGGGGGGACTAATGAAAAACTGTTTTTT. Encoded protein: CAGKGGTNEKLFF. The full variable domain, with the rest looked up from reference TRBV7-3 and TRBJ1-4, is GAGVSQTPSNKVTEKGKYVELRCDPISGHTALYWYRQSLGQGPEFLIYFQGTGAADDSGLPNDRFFAVRPEGSVSTLKIQRTERGDSAVYLCAGKGGTNEKLFFGSGTQLSVL.

This sequence joins TRBV5-6 and TRBJ1-2; 10 bases align to TRBD1. Germline trimming cut 4 bases from V and 7 bases from J; bases unmatched to any gene: 7. Per germline, CDR1 SGHDT and CDR2 YYEEEE. The CDR3 sequence is 14 residues long. This CDR3 reads CASSPGQGVGGYTF. The CDR3 DNA sequence: TGTGCCAGCAGCCCCGGACAGGGGGTAGGTGGCTACACCTTC.

V and J are TRBV9 and TRBJ2-1; D may be TRBD2 (5 bases). The V and J ends lost 4 bases and 1 base respectively, with 18 bases between them. The CDR3 runs 17 residues. Germline CDR1 SGDLS, CDR2 YYNGEE. CDR3 bases: TGTGCCAGCAGCACTCGCGTAGAGGGCGGGTCCTACAATGAGCAGTTCTTC. Its protein product is CASSTRVEGGSYNEQFF.

The genes are TRBV4-2 and TRBJ1-1; D uncertain. The CDR3 loop spans 17 amino acids. Germline V gene sequence: CDR1 LGHNA, CDR2 YNFKEQ. V lost 0 bases, J lost 0 bases, and 14 bases lay in between. CDR3 loop: CASSQDYAGPVNTEAFF. CDR3 DNA sequence: TGTGCCAGCAGCCAAGATTATGCAGGTCCTGTGAACACTGAAGCTTTCTTT.

The J gene is TRBJ2-2, the V gene TRBV27, with 14 nucleotides matching TRBD2. From germline, CDR1 is MNHEY and CDR2 SMNVEV (reference sequence). This CDR3 comprises 18 residues. The V segment lost 3 bases and the J segment 6 bases; nucleotides outside the gene matches: 9. This CDR3 is CASSLVGLAGGVAGELFF. The DNA of the CDR3 is TGTGCCAGCAGTTTGGTTGGACTAGCGGGGGGAGTGGCCGGGGAGCTGTTTTTT.